Only a few counts were recorded for the clone carrying this T cell receptor beta chain. No antigen is known for it. The sample comes from a study of cytomegalovirus exposure and HLA in healthy donors. In the study overall: Across 350 to 500 genotyped donors, approximately 81% landed in the Caucasian-associated ancestry cluster. Study observations and caveats: More than 150 TCR beta chains were listed as cytomegalovirus-associated.

From germline, CDR1 is LNHDA and CDR2 SQIVND (reference sequence). Trimming cost V 3 bases and J 0 bases; bases outside gene matches: 8. The CDR3 is 17 amino acids. PCR employed 60 Vbeta and 13 Jbeta primers. The protocol was immunoSEQ multiplex PCR, while the TCRdb copy is restricted to in-frame clones and leaves out a portion. The data hold some 200,000 clones, with 81% observed a single time. The V and J genes are TRBV19 and TRBJ1-5; 7 positions match TRBD1. The sample consisted of PBMCs. The receptor was derived from a woman aged 30 to 39 in good health and CMV-seronegative. The CDR3 here is CASSIRDSVYSNQPQHF. CDR3 DNA sequence: TGTGCCAGTAGTATCCGGGACAGCGTTTATAGCAATCAGCCCCAGCATTTT.